This TCR beta chain comes out of a study of T-cell reconstitution after alpha-beta-depleted transplantation in children. Researchers prepared the TCRbeta library using unique molecular identifiers, the study reports. MiXCR, applied by TCRdb to the PCR reads, yields one record per CDR3 protein. The sample lists approximately 400,000 distinct CDR3 sequences; roughly a tenth were seen once. The trim removed 4 bases at V and 4 bases at J, leaving 6 bases unmatched. CDR1 is SGHRS, CDR2 YFSETQ, per germline. The CDR3 totals 14 residues. The sample holds a few counts of this clonotype. The sequencing used PBMCs from the stem cell graft donor, collected from the stem cell graft. V and J are TRBV5-1 and TRBJ2-3; 7 bases fit TRBD2. This TCR came from a human donor who donated a stem cell graft to a child with acute myeloid leukemia. CDR3 nucleotide sequence: TGCGCCAGCAGCGAGGGCGGGAGTGCAGATACGCAGTATTTT. Encoded protein: CASSEGGSADTQYF.